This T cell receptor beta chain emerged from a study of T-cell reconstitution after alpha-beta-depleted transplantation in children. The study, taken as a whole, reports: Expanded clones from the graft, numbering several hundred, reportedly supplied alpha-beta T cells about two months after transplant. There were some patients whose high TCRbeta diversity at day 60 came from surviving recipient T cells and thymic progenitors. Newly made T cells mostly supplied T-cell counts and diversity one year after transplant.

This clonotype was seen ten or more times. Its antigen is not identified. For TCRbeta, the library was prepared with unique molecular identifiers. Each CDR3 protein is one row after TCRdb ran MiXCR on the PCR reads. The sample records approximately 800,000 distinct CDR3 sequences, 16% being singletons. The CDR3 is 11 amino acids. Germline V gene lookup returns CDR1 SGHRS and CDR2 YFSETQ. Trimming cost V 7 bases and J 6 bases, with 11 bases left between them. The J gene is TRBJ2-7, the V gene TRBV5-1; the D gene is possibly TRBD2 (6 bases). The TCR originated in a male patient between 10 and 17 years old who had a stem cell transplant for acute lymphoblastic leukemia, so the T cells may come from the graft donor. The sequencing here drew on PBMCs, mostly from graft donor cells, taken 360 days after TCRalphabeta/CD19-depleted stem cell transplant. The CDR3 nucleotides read TGCGCCAGCGGGGAGGAGGGCGAGCAGTACTTC. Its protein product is CASGEEGEQYF.